This TCR beta chain was captured in a study of cytomegalovirus exposure and HLA in healthy donors (dated by TCRdb to about 2017). Background for the entire study: An earlier analysis of about 560 of the donors reported 276 Gb of sequence data and approximately 120 million unique TCR beta sequences obtained from 150 million to 200 million T cells. The number of typed donors differed by locus: roughly 629-640 for A, B, C, DRB1 and DQB1; 500 to 550 for DQA1; 606 for DPA1; and around 490 for DPB1. Class I and class II HLA loci were covered by the typing at four-digit resolution. To study patterns of TCR occurrence, a later analysis re-analyzed previously published TCR beta repertoires from under 750 donors and added high-resolution HLA genotyping. Besides the first cohort of roughly 640 subjects, a separate validation cohort made up of about 120 different subjects was used. An early release that covered some 640 HLA-typed donors contained approximately 300 gigabases of sequencing data and 80 million or so unique TCR sequences. Among a few hundred genotyped donors of the cohort, an average of approximately 230,000 unique TCR beta nucleotide sequences were sequenced per donor, roughly 18% of them non-productive. All discovery cohort repertoires had been generated on a single sequencing platform. Of the 398 genotyped donors, 80% to 90% were placed in the genetic ancestry cluster associated with self-reported Caucasian donors. Using immunosequencing, the study profiled T cell repertoires from 500 to 800 subjects and related those repertoires to cytomegalovirus serostatus. In the later analysis, no new phenotypic data were used to find candidate immune exposures; instead, reliance was placed on TCR beta sequences and their occurrence across donors. Genome-wide SNP genotypes for about 65% of the 666 donors were used in a later genetic analysis, which treated that subset as a discovery cohort. Roughly 5 DR-DQ haplotypes were handled as single units for association and clustering, since linkage in the cohort was strong. Donor age, sex, ethnicity and CMV serostatus were compiled together with the repertoire data. An earlier analysis of approximately 500 of the donors applied high-throughput TCR beta sequencing to assess whether each TCR beta V gene segment acted as functional or pseudogenic. The study aimed to test whether cataloging public T cell receptors could reveal signatures of past pathogen exposure. To predict cytomegalovirus infection status, the study combined high-throughput TCR immunosequencing, statistical association of individual TCRs with disease status, and machine learning. Results the study describes overall, beyond this receptor: In a later analysis, TCR association rates were found to vary across HLA loci, with the most associated TCRs seen for DRB1 alleles and the fewest for HLA-C alleles. The earlier analysis of fewer than 750 of the donors excluded about 16 rarely observed V segments, including chromosome 9 orphons, because counts were too low. Cytomegalovirus status was reported to be diagnosed by the classifier with high specificity and sensitivity in both the original and validation cohorts. In the study, 150 to 200 TCR beta chains were listed as associated with cytomegalovirus. It was suggested by the authors that the approach could potentially be generalized to other disease states and immunological phenotypes. An association between a missense DCLRE1C variant and V-gene and J-gene trimming of TCR beta chains was found in a later genetic analysis and replicated in an independent cohort. A later analysis associated 16,951 TCR beta sequences with specific HLA alleles at a false discovery rate of 0.05. A later analysis found that HLA-associated TCR beta chains were more clonally expanded and had lower generation probabilities than equally common non-associated chains. Correlated functional status among segregating V segments might reflect linkage disequilibrium, but an unknown experimental factor could not be ruled out. In an earlier analysis of about 600 of the donors, most TCR beta V segments appeared in productive rearrangements about 87% or about 30% of the time, broadly matching IMGT annotations. The sequencing pipeline was judged likely to have produced a cluster of highly shared sequence variants as a technical artifact. In a later genetic analysis, fewer N-insertions in productive TCRs were reported among donors in an Asian-associated ancestry cluster than the approximately 710-donor mean. For the cohort, immune exposure information was limited to CMV serostatus. Sequencing depth was assumed to be roughly uniform across donors in the presence/absence analyses, though that assumption may not hold. A later analysis reported that several top co-occurrence clusters appeared linked to parvovirus B19, influenza, CMV and Epstein-Barr virus. In vitro tests confirmed that three of the cytomegalovirus-associated TCR beta chains recognize cytomegalovirus antigens. Because some donors lacked HLA typing at each locus, the association tests relied only on the typed subset. Some IMGT-functional V segments, including TRBV6-2 and TRBV6-3, could not be told apart with the 87-base-pair reads, so those segments were excluded. This cohort had only TCR beta chains sequenced, and the lack of alpha or paired-chain data limited which features could be detected. A further reported finding was that TCR beta sequences accurately predicted the HLA-A and HLA-B alleles for most subjects in the first cohort. A later analysis found that most CMV-associated TCR beta chains appeared HLA-restricted, with HLA associations seemingly driven largely by CMV exposure. Strong co-occurrence of HLA alleles, especially DR and DQ, made assigning TCR associations to individual alleles difficult. Across donors, most TCR sequences were observed very rarely, whereas some public TCRs were present in many individuals.

In the germline V gene (reference sequence), CDR1 corresponds to LNHDA and CDR2 to SQIVND. Trimming takes 9 bases off V and 11 bases off J; junction bases not matched to a gene: 12. Including the terminal cysteine and phenylalanine, the CDR3 comprises 12 residues. Kept here is only the CDR3 DNA, which spans 36 bases and is read in frame from base 1. The library came from the immunoSEQ multiplex PCR assay. A mixture of 60 forward primers for TCR Vbeta segments and 13 reverse primers for TCR Jbeta segments was used in the multiplex PCR. The CDR3 region of rearranged TCR beta genes was amplified from genomic DNA with a multiplex PCR assay. Amplified TCR beta libraries were sequenced as 87-base-pair reads on the Illumina HiSeq System. Per the source publication's procedure: In a later analysis, about 80 million unique TCR beta chains were counted across the approximately 640 repertoires, and around 10 million of these chains were shared by at least two donors. A nearest-neighbor algorithm error-corrected the raw reads and collapsed the reads into unique sequences, merging closely related sequences to remove PCR and sequencing errors. To assign V, D and J gene segments, CDR3 sequences were aligned to IMGT reference sequences. For a sequence to be retained, at least a six-nucleotide match to both a V gene segment and a J gene segment was required. A rearrangement was called productive if the CDR3 had no stop codons and remained in frame with V and J, and every other rearrangement was called non-productive. CDR3 was defined according to IMGT convention as the region running from the second conserved V-encoded cysteine to the conserved J-encoded phenylalanine. In an earlier analysis of roughly 610 of the donors, sequences lacking an unambiguous match to a single V gene segment were excluded. An earlier analysis of 587 of the donors called V segments functional above 56.7% productive rearrangements and segregating when the between-donor standard deviation exceeded 5%. A statistical classification framework was built for diagnosing cytomegalovirus status from the catalog of TCR beta chain sequences. V and J gene assignment, in a later analysis, came from comparing TCR nucleotide sequences with IMGT/GENE-DB human TR gene sequences. A later analysis assigned CDR3 sequences and most-parsimonious VDJ recombination scenarios with the TCRdist pipeline. In a later analysis, every TCR beta chain was defined by the combination of its CDR3 amino acid sequence and its V-gene family, and reads without a unique V-gene family were dropped. In a later analysis, nearly 600 highly shared, low-generation-probability nucleotide sequences were removed to address suspected cross-contamination and a sequencing artifact. A later analysis calculated a clonal expansion index for each public chain from normalized within-repertoire ranks of inferred template counts. A later analysis computed generation probabilities with a VDJ recombination model fitted to out-of-frame rearrangements, and checked the results against IGoR. In a later analysis, hypergeometric tests were used to score TCR-TCR, TCR-HLA and TCR-CMV co-occurrence, with a repertoire-size bias correction applied to TCR pairs. False discovery rates were estimated in a later analysis by permuting HLA or CMV assignments 20 times. In a later analysis, co-occurring TCRs were grouped with DBSCAN, and TCRdist sequence similarity was added when clustering was performed within HLA-allele-positive subsets. For co-occurrence clustering, repertoires with fewer than 30,000 or more than 120,000 public chains were excluded, along with four to six repertoires with anomalous nucleotide sharing. As stored in TCRdb, this immuneACCESS dataset retains in-frame rearrangements with V and J assigned. A fraction of the clones does not appear; measured against another copy, unresolved V genes explain less than half of the discrepancy, and the remainder lacks a known reason. The V and J calls and clone size were taken over from that table, and D and trimming were inferred from the DNA. The sample includes about 120,000 clones, with 80% observed a single time. The top ten constitute 0.95% to 1.5% of the sample.

Worth noting for this clone: The antigen it binds to is not known. Base qualities were left out, and no much larger clone turns up one base away.

In total, roughly 670 healthy bone marrow donors made up the cohort. At the time of sampling, all cohort members were nominally healthy, though unrecorded immune exposures were likely present. The donor was CMV seronegative and was included in the group of about 350 seronegative cohort members. A peripheral blood sample was collected from each donor, and TCR beta sequencing was performed on peripheral blood mononuclear cells. The Qiagen DNeasy Blood Extraction Kit was used to extract genomic DNA from the blood cell samples. The clonotype comes from a female donor in good health and CMV-seronegative. The sequence joins TRBV19 to TRBJ1-1; 7 bases in between match TRBD1. Material: PBMCs. The bases read TGTGCCAGCCAGACAGGGCTCTCAAGGGCTTTCTTT. It codes for CASQTGLSRAFF.